The text below deals with one TCR beta chain. The sample comes from a study of immune characterization of retroperitoneal liposarcoma. From the PCR reads, TCRdb called clonotypes with MiXCR, one entry per CDR3 protein. The repertoire includes 8,500 to 13,000 distinct CDR3 sequences, about a quarter of them detected once, and approximately 8.8% sits in the top ten. Material for sequencing was tumor tissue. The clonotype was recovered from a male donor with retroperitoneal liposarcoma.

In nucleotides, the CDR3 is TGTGCCAGCAGTCGATTCCAGGGGTTTGGAGATACGCAGTATTTT. Translation: CASSRFQGFGDTQYF. The gene calls are TRBV12-3 or TRBV12-4 and TRBJ2-3; possibly TRBD1 for D (6 bases). The CDR3 contains 15 residues. V gave up 5 bases and J gave up 5 bases, with 17 bases separating them.